What follows describes a single TCR beta chain. Its antigen is not known. The V gene's germline CDR1 is LNHDA and CDR2 SQIVND (reference sequence). This CDR3 has 15 residues. V lost 6 bases to trimming and J lost 5 bases, with 17 bases between them. Splitting of CD4+ cells produced CD45RA+ naive and CD45RA-negative memory subsets. An assay was performed, and its level was deep. Assay: immunoSEQ multiplex PCR; the TCRdb copy retains only in-frame clones and omits some. The data contain about 1.4 million clones, roughly 96% of them singletons. The data derive from a study of shared clonotypes between healthy human individuals. Overall study findings and caveats: Memory subsets had estimated richness that was generally smaller than that of naive subsets. Clonotypes that were shared across a handful of donors made up around 5% of naive CD4 clonotypes.

The chain couples TRBV19 to TRBJ1-5; TRBD1 is a possible D gene (5 bases). This sequence originates from a man younger than 45 in good health. Sequencing was done on a sample of naive CD4+ T cells sorted from blood. Specified subset: CD45RA+ positively selected. The CDR3 here is CASSPSGRIDQPQHF. As DNA, the CDR3 is TGTGCCAGTAGCCCCTCGGGACGCATAGATCAGCCCCAGCATTTT.